These 22 T cell receptor beta chains originate from one sample sequenced in a study of early T cells in non-severe SARS-CoV-2 infection. TCRdb recomputed calls from the 5' RACE reads with MiXCR, one row per CDR3 protein. The repertoire has tens of thousands of distinct CDR3 sequences, around 6.3% of them found once; the top ten carry less than 25%. Sequences were derived from whole blood, sampled at baseline. The receptors come from an adult who was a healthcare worker with PCR-confirmed SARS-CoV-2 infection or an uninfected control (not recorded which).

This clonotype was seen many times. The V gene is TRBV11-3, the J gene TRBJ2-1, with unresolved D. Germline lookup yields CDR1 SGHNT and CDR2 YENEEA. This CDR3 comprises 14 residues. With 3 bases removed from V and 3 bases from J, the gap between germline ends came to 9 bases. The CDR3 loop is CASSFSTYYNEQFF. DNA for the CDR3: TGTGCCAGCAGCTTCTCGACTTACTACAATGAGCAGTTCTTC.

This clonotype showed up just a few times. The J gene is TRBJ1-5, the V gene TRBV10-3; D remains unclear. Trimming shortened V by 2 bases and J by 0 bases, and 5 bases separated the two germline ends. This CDR3 comprises 14 residues. CDR1 and CDR2 from the germline V gene are ENHRY and SYGVKD. DNA of the CDR3: TGTGCCATCAGTGAGAGGAATAGCAATCAGCCCCAGCATTTT. This translates into CAISERNSNQPQHF.

The sample holds many counts of this clonotype. The chain employs TRBV7-4 and TRBJ1-1, with D possibly TRBD1 on 5 matching bases. Looked up from germline, CDR1 is SGHVT and CDR2 is SQSDAQ. Trimming left V 4 bases short and J 0 bases short, with 15 bases between. The CDR3 has 16 amino acids. The CDR3 DNA follows: TGTGCCAGCAGCTCCAACGGGGGAGTCATGAACACTGAAGCTTTCTTT. It yields the protein CASSSNGGVMNTEAFF.

This clonotype was counted at least ten times. V gene TRBV7-2 combines with J gene TRBJ2-7; unclear D gene. In germline, CDR1 is SGHTA, CDR2 FQGNSA. The V end was cut by 1 base, the J end by 3 bases, with 10 bases between. The CDR3 sequence is 14 residues long. CDR3 nucleotides: TGTGCCAGCAGCTTAGAACAGTCTAGCTACGAGCAGTACTTC. This sequence encodes CASSLEQSSYEQYF.

The table lists this clonotype with a few counts. The chain carries TRBV5-5 and TRBJ2-3, with D perhaps given as TRBD1 or TRBD2 (5 bases each). The CDR3 sequence is 20 residues long. Deletions cut 2 bases from V and 6 bases from J, with 31 bases between. Per the germline V gene, CDR1 is SGHKS and CDR2 is YYEKEE (reference sequence). Here the CDR3 DNA reads TGTGCCAGCAGCTTATCTCAACTACCGGGACGAGAGGGGAGAGGGGATACGCAGTATTTT. Translated: CASSLSQLPGREGRGDTQYF.

The chain couples TRBV12-5 to TRBJ2-3, with a weak D call TRBD2 (5 bases). Germline V gives CDR1 LGHNT, CDR2 FRNRAP. The CDR3 spans 16 residues. The V end lost 0 bases, the J end lost 5 bases, and 15 bases lay between the germline ends. The CDR3 DNA sequence: TGTGCTAGTGGTTTGGTACGCGGTTGGGGAGAAGATACGCAGTATTTT. Protein: CASGLVRGWGEDTQYF.

This clonotype came up a few times. This sequence joins TRBV7-3 and TRBJ2-1; unclear D gene. V was shortened by 3 bases and J by 0 bases, with 9 bases between the two germline ends. This CDR3 has 15 amino acids. The germline CDR1 and CDR2 sequences are SGHTA and FQGTGA. The CDR3 region is CASSFWPSSYNEQFF. Written as DNA, the CDR3 is TGTGCCAGCAGCTTCTGGCCGAGCTCCTACAATGAGCAGTTCTTC.

This clonotype was seen many times. The chain couples TRBV2 to TRBJ2-6; D unresolved. This CDR3 is 14 amino acids long. Germline V CDR1 and CDR2: SNHLY, FYNNEI. V lost 2 bases, J lost 0 bases, and 2 bases lay in between. CDR3 sequence: CASSEFSGANVLTF. The DNA for the CDR3 is TGTGCCAGCAGTGAATTCTCTGGGGCCAACGTCCTGACTTTC. Supplemented by reference TRBV2 and TRBJ2-6, the full variable domain reads EPEVTQTPSHQVTQMGQEVILRCVPISNHLYFYWYRQILGQKVEFLVSFYNNEISEKSEIFDDQFSVERPDGSNFTLKIRSTKLEDSAMYFCASSEFSGANVLTFGAGSRLTVL.

This chain's CDR3 is CSARDFASPSSHNEQFF. In DNA, the CDR3 is TGCAGTGCTAGAGATTTCGCCTCTCCTAGCAGCCACAATGAGCAGTTCTTC. V and J are TRBV20-1 and TRBJ2-1, with D perhaps TRBD2 (5 bases). Germline loops: CDR1 DFQATT, CDR2 SNEGSKA (reference sequence). The CDR3 runs to 17 residues. V lost 0 bases to trimming and J lost 5 bases, with 20 bases between them.

This clonotype has more than one count but fewer than ten. The chain combines TRBV10-3 with TRBJ2-5; 11 bases are a match to TRBD2. J gave up 4 bases and V 5 bases, and 6 bases lay outside the gene matches. Germline V gene lookup returns CDR1 ENHRY and CDR2 SYGVKD. CDR3 length: 15 amino acids. CDR3 sequence reads: CAISQTSGGSETQYF. CDR3 DNA: TGTGCCATCAGTCAAACTAGCGGGGGTTCAGAGACCCAGTACTTC.

This clonotype was seen many times. The chain is built from TRBV20-1 and TRBJ2-1; 14 bases line up with TRBD2. Trimming took 5 bases from V and 6 from J; bases not matched to a gene: 6. The CDR3 sequence is 15 residues long. The germline V gene encodes CDR1 DFQATT and CDR2 SNEGSKA (reference sequence). Here the CDR3 reads CSAYAGTSGSNEQFF. The CDR3, as DNA: TGCAGTGCTTATGCCGGGACTAGCGGGAGCAATGAGCAGTTCTTC.

The table lists this clonotype with a few counts. The chain employs TRBV7-2 and TRBJ2-1; no reliable D call. Trimming took 1 base from V and 9 from J, leaving 7 bases between them. Germline V gene lookup returns CDR1 SGHTA and CDR2 FQGNSA. The CDR3 has 12 residues. CDR3 DNA: TGTGCCAGCAGCTTAGACCGTCGTGAGCAGTTCTTC. Protein: CASSLDRREQFF.

This clonotype was seen repeatedly, ten times or more. CDR3 region: CASSPNTYDEQFF. The DNA of the CDR3 is TGTGCCAGCAGTCCTAATACTTACGATGAGCAGTTCTTC. V is TRBV6-5 and J is TRBJ2-1, with D hard to call. The CDR3 has 13 residues. Deletions cut 5 bases from V and 8 bases from J, with 13 bases between. Germline loops: CDR1 MNHEY, CDR2 SVGAGI.

The genes are TRBV6-5 and TRBJ2-3, with D maybe TRBD2 (5 bases). CDR1 is MNHEY, CDR2 SVGAGI, per germline. The germline V and J ends were trimmed by 2 bases and 0 bases, with 12 bases remaining between them. The CDR3 has 16 residues. The CDR3 region is CASSYEAGPSTDTQYF. The DNA of the CDR3 is TGTGCCAGCAGTTACGAGGCGGGTCCCAGCACAGATACGCAGTATTTT.

In this sample, this clonotype turned up a few times. This chain joins TRBV5-1 and TRBJ1-6; no firm D call. V dropped 0 bases and J dropped 10 bases, with 11 bases sitting between them. The CDR3 contains 14 residues. Germline values: CDR1 SGHRS, CDR2 YFSETQ. The CDR3 DNA sequence: TGCGCCAGCAGCTTGGATTTAGCCAGATCACCCCTCCACTTT. It is translated as CASSLDLARSPLHF.

The CDR3 sequence is CASSPWIHNEQFF. The DNA of the CDR3 is TGCGCCAGCAGCCCGTGGATACACAATGAGCAGTTCTTC. The chain combines TRBV5-1 with TRBJ2-1; D gene ambiguous. The germline V gene has CDR1 SGHRS and CDR2 YFSETQ. V lost 4 bases, J lost 5 bases, and 10 bases lay in between. The CDR3 loop spans 13 amino acids.

This clonotype was seen many times. This chain uses TRBV7-9 with TRBJ2-1; 9 bases match TRBD2. Trimming took 4 bases from V and 9 from J; bases not matched to a gene: 10. This CDR3 spans 15 amino acids. The germline V gene has CDR1 SEHNR and CDR2 FQNEAQ (reference sequence). CDR3 residues: CASSSSQREDSEQFF. DNA of the CDR3: TGTGCCAGCAGCTCGAGTCAGCGGGAGGATAGTGAGCAGTTCTTC.

The V gene is TRBV20-1, the J gene TRBJ2-1; 12 bases match TRBD2. Germline assignment: CDR1 DFQATT and CDR2 SNEGSKA (reference sequence). This CDR3 is 14 amino acids long. J lost 9 bases, V lost 6 bases, and 9 bases had no gene match. CDR3 DNA sequence: TGCAGTGCGCATCTAGCGGGAGGGCCCAGTGAGCAGTTCTTC. Translated: CSAHLAGGPSEQFF.

The table lists this clonotype with many counts. V and J are TRBV6-5 and TRBJ2-7, with D possibly TRBD1 on 6 matching bases. The V gene's germline CDR1 is MNHEY and CDR2 SVGAGI. The V and J ends lost 5 bases and 2 bases respectively, with 10 bases between them. This CDR3 has 13 residues. The CDR3 bases are TGTGCCAGCAGTACGGACAGCCCCTACGAGCAGTACTTC. Translating it yields CASSTDSPYEQYF.

The rearrangement uses TRBV7-9 and TRBJ2-7; 9 bases fit TRBD1. Germline V lookup: CDR1 SEHNR, CDR2 FQNEAQ (reference sequence). Trimming cost V 3 bases and J 6 bases; bases outside gene matches: 6. The CDR3 contains 14 residues. CDR3 coding DNA: TGTGCCAGCAGCTTCCCGGGACAGGGTCCCGAGCAGTACTTC. This encodes CASSFPGQGPEQYF.

A few counts support this clonotype. This sequence joins TRBV29-1 and TRBJ2-5; tentative D call: TRBD2 (6 bases). Germline lookup yields CDR1 SQVTM and CDR2 ANQGSEA. V lost 0 bases, J lost 4 bases, and 18 bases lay in between. The CDR3 is made up of 16 amino acids. The CDR3 sequence: CSVEDVALTGGETQYF. CDR3 bases: TGCAGCGTTGAAGATGTCGCCCTGACCGGGGGAGAGACCCAGTACTTC.

This clonotype was detected a few times. The chain joins TRBV5-1 to TRBJ1-1, with a tentative D call TRBD1 (6 bases). The CDR3 covers 14 residues. The V gene's germline CDR1 is SGHRS and CDR2 YFSETQ. V was clipped by 0 bases and J by 3 bases, with 9 bases between them. CDR3 loop: CASSLDRGYTEAFF. The CDR3 nucleotides are TGCGCCAGCAGCTTGGATAGGGGGTACACTGAAGCTTTCTTT.